Below are 2 T cell receptor beta chains sequenced from a single sample in a study of control samples from healthy donors and cancer patients. The table came from immunoSEQ multiplex PCR; TCRdb's copy has only in-frame clones and leaves some out. In the table there are about 10,000 clones, roughly 93% of which are singletons. The sequenced sample consisted of PBMCs. The receptors were gathered from a man aged 55-75 years with colorectal cancer.

This chain connects TRBV28 to TRBJ1-5; no clear D. This CDR3 has 16 residues. The V gene's germline CDR1 is MDHEN and CDR2 SYDVKM. The V gene lost 5 bases and the J gene lost 5 bases, with 19 bases spanning the gap. Here the CDR3 reads CASSPYGPLTYQPQHF. The CDR3 nucleotides are TGTGCCAGCAGTCCGTATGGGCCTTTGACTTATCAGCCCCAGCATTTT.

The chain joins TRBV28 to TRBJ2-5; 7 bases map to TRBD1. CDR1 is MDHEN, CDR2 SYDVKM, per germline. J gave up 5 bases and V 5 bases, and 14 bases lay outside the gene matches. The CDR3 loop spans 16 amino acids. CDR3 in DNA: TGTGCCAGCAGTCGCCTGTCGGGACAGCCCAGGGAGACCCAGTACTTC. Translated, it gives CASSRLSGQPRETQYF. The whole variable domain, remainder taken from reference TRBV28 and TRBJ2-5, is DVKVTQSSRYLVKRTGEKVFLECVQDMDHENMFWYRQDPGLGLRLIYFSYDVKMKEKGDIPEGYSVSREKKERFSLILESASTNQTSMYLCASSRLSGQPRETQYFGPGTRLLVL.